This T cell receptor beta chain was captured by sequencing in a study of CD8+CD57+ T cells in acquired aplastic anemia. The wider study: CD4+ reads averaged around 10 million in healthy donors.

In the case of this clonotype: Its matching antigen is unknown.

Overall study results and limits: Patients and controls were found to share more than 25 CD8+ CDR3 sequences. The study found no significant CD8+ Simpson's diversity difference between patients and controls.

The V gene's germline CDR1 is SNHLY and CDR2 FYNNEI. This CDR3 contains 11 residues. The TCR beta profiling, which covered VDJ combination and CDR3 sequence, was carried out using genomic DNA as the template. TCRdb reprocessed the reads via MiXCR and lists one record per CDR3 protein. The table records 30,000 to 40,000 distinct CDR3 sequences, more than 75% of them present only once. The rearrangement uses TRBV2 and TRBJ2-7; no clear D gene. The DNA end favors TRBJ2-5, so the J call may be wrong. Sequenced input: sorted CD4+, CD8+, or CD8+CD57+ T cells (not recorded which) from PBMCs. The sequence derives from a human donor in good health, serving as a control. The CDR3 region is CASRWTETQYF. As DNA, the CDR3 is TGTGCCAGCAGGTGGACAGAGACCCAGTACTTC.